What follows are 9 T cell receptor beta chains derived from one specimen sequenced in a study of T cells expressing NK-cell markers (dated by TCRdb to 2020 to 2022). Library construction relied on 5' RACE. Sequenced using an Illumina HiSeq 2000. After reprocessing by TCRdb, each CDR3 protein sequence is one entry, and no DNA is given. The sample table holds 150,000 to 180,000 distinct CDR3 sequences. The ten largest clones capture 37% of the sample. The source material was blood T cells: a sorted CD56 or NKG2C T cell subset, CD4+ or CD8+ T cells, or bulk PBMC T cells (not recorded which). The receptors here all came from a woman aged 45-59 years in good health. Donor details come from another sample of the same person, matched by shared clones.

The CDR3 protein is CASSPLGREGFDTQYF. The chain couples TRBV6-5 to TRBJ2-3; the TRBD2 assignment by TCRdb is unverifiable without DNA. Per the germline V gene, CDR1 is MNHEY and CDR2 is SVGAGI. This CDR3 is 16 amino acids long.

The rearrangement joins TRBV5-1 to TRBJ2-4. CDR1 and CDR2 from the germline V gene are SGHRS and YFSETQ. The CDR3 is 14 amino acids. This chain's CDR3 is CASSVGLAKNIQYF.

The chain is built from TRBV3-1 and TRBJ2-3; TCRdb picks TRBD2, but there is no DNA to check that call. Germline loops: CDR1 LGHDT, CDR2 YNNKEL (reference sequence). The CDR3 loop spans 21 amino acids. CDR3 sequence reads: CASSQVGWASGRSEITDTQYF.

This chain connects TRBV5-6 to TRBJ2-1. Per the germline V gene, CDR1 is SGHDT and CDR2 is YYEEEE. CDR3 length equals 13 residues. This CDR3 reads CASSSNIGGEQFF.

The chain's CDR3 is CASSRQSTDTQYF. The chain links TRBV6-2 or TRBV6-3 to TRBJ2-3. The CDR3 covers 13 residues. In germline, CDR1 is MNHEY, CDR2 SVGEGT.

CDR3: CASSETSGTNNEQFF. The gene calls are TRBV13 and TRBJ2-1; TCRdb picks TRBD2, but there is no DNA to check that call. This CDR3 spans 15 amino acids. CDR1 is PRHDT and CDR2 is FYEKMQ in the germline V gene (reference sequence).

The chain couples TRBV27 to TRBJ2-2; TCRdb reports TRBD1, a call that lacks DNA to check it against. Looked up from germline, CDR1 is MNHEY and CDR2 is SMNVEV (reference sequence). The CDR3 loop spans 16 amino acids. The CDR3 loop is CASSLLPGDVAGELFF.

V and J are TRBV20-1 and TRBJ1-6. This CDR3 region has 16 residues. CDR1 is DFQATT and CDR2 is SNEGSKA in the germline V gene (reference sequence). CDR3 sequence reads: CSARDLGSSYNSPLHF.

The rearrangement joins TRBV9 to TRBJ1-2; TCRdb selects TRBD1, and the lack of DNA leaves this call unchecked. In germline, CDR1 is SGDLS, CDR2 YYNGEE. The CDR3 has 16 amino acids. The CDR3 sequence: CASSDGQEISNYGYTF.